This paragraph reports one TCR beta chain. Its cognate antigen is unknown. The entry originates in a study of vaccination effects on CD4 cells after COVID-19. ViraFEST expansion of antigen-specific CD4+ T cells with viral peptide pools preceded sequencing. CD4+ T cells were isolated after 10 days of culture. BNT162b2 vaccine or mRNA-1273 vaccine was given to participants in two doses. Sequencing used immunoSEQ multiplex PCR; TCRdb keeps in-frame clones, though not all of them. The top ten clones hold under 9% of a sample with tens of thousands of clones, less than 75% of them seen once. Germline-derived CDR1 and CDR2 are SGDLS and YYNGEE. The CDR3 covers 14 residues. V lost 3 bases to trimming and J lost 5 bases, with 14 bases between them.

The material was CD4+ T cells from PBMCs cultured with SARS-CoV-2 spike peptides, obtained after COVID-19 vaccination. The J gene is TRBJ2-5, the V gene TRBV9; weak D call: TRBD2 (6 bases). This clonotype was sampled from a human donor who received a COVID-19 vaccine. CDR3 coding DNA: TGTGCCAGCAGCGCAGCGGGTCGGGGGGAGACCCAGTACTTC. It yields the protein CASSAAGRGETQYF.